These 16 T cell receptor beta chains were all obtained from the same sample, sequenced in a study of T cells in pancreatic ductal adenocarcinoma. The selected patients with pancreatic ductal adenocarcinoma had surgery but no neoadjuvant therapy. This table comes from immunoSEQ multiplex PCR, and its TCRdb copy is limited to in-frame clones, with some not included. The sample has around 15,000 clones, approximately 90% seen once. The sequenced sample was PBMCs. The receptors stem from a human donor with pancreatic ductal adenocarcinoma.

This rearrangement joins TRBV4-2 to TRBJ1-1; no clear D gene. V gave up 0 bases and J gave up 0 bases, with 14 bases separating them. This CDR3 has 17 amino acids. CDR1 and CDR2 from the germline V gene are LGHNA and YNFKEQ. The CDR3 protein is CASSQDRAADMNTEAFF. The CDR3, as DNA: TGTGCCAGCAGCCAAGATAGGGCAGCCGACATGAACACTGAAGCTTTCTTT.

This chain connects TRBV27 to TRBJ1-4, with 7 bases fitting TRBD1. The ends lost 2 bases at V and 4 bases at J; junction bases unmatched: 10. Germline CDR1 MNHEY, CDR2 SMNVEV (reference sequence). There are 17 residues in the CDR3. As DNA, the CDR3 is TGTGCCAGCAGTTTAGACAGGGTGGAGGGTGTTAATGAAAAACTGTTTTTT. Translated: CASSLDRVEGVNEKLFF.

The rearrangement uses TRBV9 and TRBJ1-1; 8 bases are a match to TRBD1. Germline CDR1 SGDLS, CDR2 YYNGEE. The CDR3 contains 16 residues. The V segment lost 0 bases and the J segment 5 bases; nucleotides outside the gene matches: 9. CDR3 nucleotides: TGTGCCAGCAGCGTAGGAGATAGGACAGGGAATACTGAAGCTTTCTTT. It is translated as CASSVGDRTGNTEAFF. The variable domain in full, completed from reference TRBV9 and TRBJ1-1, reads DSGVTQTPKHLITATGQRVTLRCSPRSGDLSVYWYQQSLDQGLQFLIQYYNGEERAKGNILERFSAQQFPDLHSELNLSSLELGDSALYFCASSVGDRTGNTEAFFGQGTRLTVV.

The chain recombines TRBV6-5 with TRBJ1-1; D remains unclear. This CDR3 comprises 14 residues. Trimming took 5 bases from V and 0 from J, leaving 10 bases between them. The V gene's germline CDR1 is MNHEY and CDR2 SVGAGI. CDR3 residues: CASSLGYMNTEAFF. As DNA, the CDR3 is TGTGCCAGCAGTCTAGGGTACATGAACACTGAAGCTTTCTTT.

This clone was detected only a few times. The chain employs TRBV7-2 and TRBJ1-5; 8 bases agree with TRBD1. The CDR3 spans 14 residues. V was clipped by 6 bases and J by 6 bases; unmatched bases: 7. Germline loops: CDR1 SGHTA, CDR2 FQGNSA. The CDR3 nucleotides read TGTGCCAGCAGTGCTCAGGGGGCGGGTCAGCCCCAGCATTTT. Amino acids: CASSAQGAGQPQHF.

The chain combines TRBV30 with TRBJ2-2; a possible D gene is TRBD1 (6 bases). The V gene's germline CDR1 is GTSNPN and CDR2 SVGIG (reference sequence). The CDR3 covers 17 residues. V was cut by 0 bases and J by 6 bases, with 20 bases left in between. CDR3 sequence (DNA): TGTGCCTGGAGTGTAAACCTGGGGGCCTCCCTCGCCGGGGAGCTGTTTTTT. It translates to CAWSVNLGASLAGELFF. The complete variable domain, with remaining parts taken from reference TRBV30 and TRBJ2-2, reads SQTIHQWPATLVQPVGSPLSLECTVEGTSNPNLYWYRQAAGRGLQLLFYSVGIGQISSEVPQNLSASRPQDRQFILSSKKLLLSDSGFYLCAWSVNLGASLAGELFFGEGSRLTVL.

The rearrangement links TRBV27 to TRBJ1-2; the D is unclear. CDR1 is MNHEY and CDR2 is SMNVEV in the germline V gene (reference sequence). CDR3 size: 15 residues. Between the trimmed V and J ends, which lost 2 bases and 0 bases, there was a span of 10 bases. The CDR3 region has the DNA TGTGCCAGCAGTTTAAACAGACTAGCTAACTATGGCTACACCTTC. Protein product: CASSLNRLANYGYTF.

The chain is built from TRBV27 and TRBJ1-5; D may be TRBD1 (5 bases). The CDR3 contains 13 residues. Germline CDR1 reads MNHEY; CDR2 reads SMNVEV (reference sequence). The V end was cut by 4 bases, the J end by 9 bases, with 13 bases between. The CDR3 DNA sequence: TGTGCCAGCAGTTCATCGGGGGTGACGCCCCAGCATTTT. Translating gives CASSSSGVTPQHF.

The chain has TRBV7-2 and TRBJ1-2; no firm D call. The germline gives CDR1 SGHTA, CDR2 FQGNSA. This CDR3 spans 17 amino acids. Trimming pared 0 bases from V and 0 bases from J, leaving 14 bases between. The CDR3 reads CASSLAHKGTSNYGYTF. As DNA, the CDR3 is TGTGCCAGCAGCTTAGCGCACAAGGGTACGTCTAACTATGGCTACACCTTC.

The chain employs TRBV10-1 and TRBJ2-1, with 7 bases matching TRBD2. CDR3 length equals 16 residues. Germline CDR1 reads WNHNN; CDR2 reads SYGVQD (reference sequence). Losses at the gene ends were 2 bases for V and 6 bases for J; bases not matched to a gene: 10. Written as DNA, the CDR3 is TGCGCCAGCAGTGAGCTAGGGAGGGAAGGTTTCAATGAGCAGTTCTTC. It specifies CASSELGREGFNEQFF.

The V gene is TRBV10-3, the J gene TRBJ1-1, with D possibly being TRBD1 (6 bases). The length of the CDR3 is 14 residues. The V gene's germline CDR1 is ENHRY and CDR2 SYGVKD. Trimming took off 8 bases at V and 1 base at J, with 14 bases between the two ends. CDR3 nucleotide sequence: TGTGCCATCGGAGTGGGGGGCGCGAACACTGAAGCTTTCTTT. Translated: CAIGVGGANTEAFF.

V gene TRBV9 combines with J gene TRBJ1-4; 11 bases are a match to TRBD1. The CDR3 extends over 17 amino acids. Trimming took 0 bases from V and 1 from J; bases not matched to a gene: 2. CDR1 SGDLS and CDR2 YYNGEE come from the germline V gene. CDR3 residues: CASSVAGQGETNEKLFF. CDR3 sequence (DNA): TGTGCCAGCAGCGTAGCGGGACAGGGGGAAACTAATGAAAAACTGTTTTTT.

V gene TRBV19 combines with J gene TRBJ1-1; 7 bases match TRBD1. CDR3 size: 14 residues. V shed 3 bases and J 7 bases; nucleotides not matched to a gene: 8. Germline loops: CDR1 LNHDA, CDR2 SQIVND (reference sequence). The CDR3 protein is CASSILGQTIEAFF. CDR3 DNA sequence: TGTGCCAGTAGTATTTTGGGACAGACCATTGAAGCTTTCTTT.

This clone was recorded a few times. The chain couples TRBV7-9 to TRBJ2-7; 9 nucleotides line up with TRBD2. Trimming removed 1 base from V and 4 bases from J; junction bases left unmatched: 5. Germline loops: CDR1 SEHNR, CDR2 FQNEAQ (reference sequence). CDR3 size: 15 residues. The CDR3 DNA sequence: TGTGCCAGCAGCTTAGGGCTAGCGGGGACTTACGAGCAGTACTTC. Encoded protein: CASSLGLAGTYEQYF. Full variable domain (rest looked up from reference TRBV7-9 and TRBJ2-7): DTGVSQNPRHKITKRGQNVTFRCDPISEHNRLYWYRQTLGQGPEFLTYFQNEAQLEKSRLLSDRFSAERPKGSFSTLEIQRTEQGDSAMYLCASSLGLAGTYEQYFGPGTRLTVT.

This chain connects TRBV28 to TRBJ2-7; TRBD1 agrees at 11 bases. After removal of 4 bases from V and 5 bases from J, the junction contained 7 bases not matched to a gene. This CDR3 is 15 amino acids long. Germline CDR1 MDHEN, CDR2 SYDVKM. DNA for the CDR3: TGTGCCAGCAGTTCCGCGGGACAGGGGGTCCACGAGCAGTACTTC. Its protein is CASSSAGQGVHEQYF.

This sequence joins TRBV11-2 and TRBJ1-4; unclear D gene. Per the germline V gene, CDR1 is SGHAT and CDR2 is FQNNGV. The CDR3 totals 15 residues. V was pared by 9 bases and J by 0 bases, with 14 bases between. The CDR3 is CASRNRAATNEKLFF. The CDR3 DNA reads as TGTGCCAGTCGAAACAGAGCTGCAACTAATGAAAAACTGTTTTTT.